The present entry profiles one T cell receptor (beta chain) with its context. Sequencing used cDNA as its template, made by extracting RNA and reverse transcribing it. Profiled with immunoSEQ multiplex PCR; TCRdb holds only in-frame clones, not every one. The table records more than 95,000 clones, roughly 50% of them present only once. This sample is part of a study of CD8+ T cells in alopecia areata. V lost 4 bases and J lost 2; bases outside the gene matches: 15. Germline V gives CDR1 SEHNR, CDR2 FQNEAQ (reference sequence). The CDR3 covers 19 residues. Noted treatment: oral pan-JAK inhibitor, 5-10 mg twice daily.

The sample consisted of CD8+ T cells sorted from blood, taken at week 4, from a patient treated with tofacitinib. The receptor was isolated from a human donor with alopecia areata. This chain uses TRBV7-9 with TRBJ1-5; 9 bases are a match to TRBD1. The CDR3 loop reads CASSWIPGQGIDGNQPQHF. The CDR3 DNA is TGTGCCAGCAGCTGGATACCGGGACAGGGAATTGATGGCAATCAGCCCCAGCATTTT.